This record looks at one TCR beta chain sequence and its context. As yet, its antigen is unknown. Splitting the CD4+ cells yielded a CD45RA+ naive subset and a CD45RA-negative memory subset. Sequenced by immunoSEQ multiplex PCR; TCRdb stores in-frame clones only, minus some. Of roughly 1,500,000 clones listed, approximately 98.5% are singletons. The sample is drawn from a study of shared clonotypes between healthy human individuals. Overall study findings and caveats: Measured sharing among donors was expected to vary with sequencing depth.

V was clipped by 6 bases and J by 8 bases, with 20 bases between them. This CDR3 comprises 15 residues. CDR1 is MNHNS, CDR2 SASEGT, per germline. This receptor was obtained from a man between 25 and 39 years old in good health. Material: naive CD4+ T cells sorted from blood. Subset indicated: CD45RA+ positively selected. This chain links TRBV6-1 with TRBJ1-5, with unresolved D. The CDR3 DNA is TGTGCCAGCAGGGGGAGCAAACTCCTATCTGAGCCCCAGCATTTT. The encoded protein is CASRGSKLLSEPQHF.